This TCR beta chain was documented in a study of beta chain features in type 1 diabetes. Investigators reverse transcribed all isolated RNA, so they sequenced expressed TCRB transcripts. Libraries were prepared by immunoSEQ multiplex PCR; TCRdb keeps only in-frame clonotypes and omits some of them. The profile shows about 470,000 clones, 25% to 35% of them singletons. The length of the CDR3 is 14 residues. Germline assignment: CDR1 SEHNR and CDR2 FQNEAQ (reference sequence). The V gene lost 5 bases and the J gene lost 4 bases, with 9 bases spanning the gap. V is TRBV7-9 and J is TRBJ2-6; D remains unclear. The receptor was derived from a young man in good health. Material for sequencing was naive CD4+ T cells from blood. CDR3 nucleotides: TGTGCCAGCAGCCTCCAAATCGGGGCCAACGTCCTGACTTTC. It translates to CASSLQIGANVLTF.